This TCR beta chain was sequenced during a study of early T cells in non-severe SARS-CoV-2 infection. Study summary: The study sequenced bulk RNA from unsorted whole blood, with chains unpaired.

The CDR3 has 16 residues. CDR1 is ENHRY, CDR2 SYGVKD, per germline. The V and J ends lost 5 bases and 4 bases, in that order; junction bases with no gene match: 10. This clonotype was picked up many times. Attachment of unique molecular identifiers to individual cDNA molecules was performed. TCRdb used MiXCR to reprocess the 5' RACE reads, holding one entry per CDR3 protein. The data contain over 30,000 distinct CDR3 sequences, approximately 6.2% of them singletons. The source material was whole blood. This chain links TRBV10-3 with TRBJ1-5, with TRBD1 matching 8 bases. The receptor was derived from an adult who was a healthcare worker with PCR-confirmed SARS-CoV-2 infection or an uninfected control (not recorded which). CDR3 in amino acids: CAISSQGARGNQPQHF. In DNA, the CDR3 is TGTGCCATCAGTTCTCAGGGGGCGCGGGGGAATCAGCCCCAGCATTTT.